The next 5 T cell receptor beta chains were all read from a single sample in a study of response to subunit inactivated influenza vaccine (dated by TCRdb to the late 2010s). The method was RT-PCR. These reads were obtained on an Illumina HiSeq 2500. TCRdb itself trimmed the public reads at Q25 with fastp, ran MiXCR and retained productive beta chains. Each entry merges the rows of one CDR3 protein and shows their most common DNA and genes. Recorded for this sample are roughly 700,000 distinct CDR3 sequences; roughly 13% of them occurred a single time. 6% to 7% of the sample is taken by the ten largest. The starting material was PBMCs from blood, obtained approximately 15 days before vaccination. The receptor source for this set is a man aged 50-59 years who received an inactivated influenza vaccine. Donor details come from another sample of the same person, matched by shared clones.

This sequence joins TRBV5-1 and TRBJ2-1, with 10 positions matching TRBD2. The CDR3 spans 16 residues. The V gene's germline CDR1 is SGHRS and CDR2 YFSETQ. With V trimmed by 0 bases and J by 6 bases, 6 bases remained unmatched. CDR3 amino acids: CASSLDLSGRANEQFF. The CDR3 coding sequence is TGCGCCAGCAGCTTGGATTTGAGCGGGAGGGCCAATGAGCAGTTCTTC.

This clonotype was counted a few times. The genes are TRBV6-1 and TRBJ2-7; either TRBD1 or TRBD2 may supply D (5 bases each). Germline-derived CDR1 and CDR2 are MNHNS and SASEGT. The CDR3 runs 14 residues. Deletions cut 5 bases from V and 2 bases from J, with 13 bases between. The CDR3 sequence: CASSPGPQTYEQYF. CDR3 bases: TGTGCCAGCAGTCCGGGACCTCAAACCTACGAGCAGTACTTC.

V is TRBV20-1 and J is TRBJ2-3, with D possibly matching TRBD2 (6 bases). This CDR3 region has 12 residues. With 3 bases removed from V and 4 bases from J, the gap between germline ends came to 8 bases. Per the germline V gene, CDR1 is DFQATT and CDR2 is SNEGSKA (reference sequence). The CDR3 DNA reads TGCAGTGCTAGGTCGGGGGCAGATACGCAGTATTTT. It specifies CSARSGADTQYF.

This clonotype has more than one count but fewer than ten. The rearrangement joins TRBV28 to TRBJ2-7; TRBD1 is a possible D gene (5 bases). Deletions cut 2 bases from V and 2 bases from J, with 10 bases between. Germline V gene lookup returns CDR1 MDHEN and CDR2 SYDVKM. This CDR3 has 14 residues. CDR3 sequence (DNA): TGTGCCAGCAGTTTACAGGGATTGCCCTACGAGCAGTACTTC. Protein product: CASSLQGLPYEQYF.

V is TRBV18 and J is TRBJ2-3; 10 bases are shared with TRBD2. CDR1 is KGHSH and CDR2 is LQKENI in the germline V gene. CDR3 size: 15 residues. The J segment lost 5 bases and the V segment lost 3 bases, leaving 5 bases of the junction unmatched. The CDR3 nucleotides read TGTGCCAGCTCACCTTCTAGCGGGAGCGGAGATACGCAGTATTTT. As protein: CASSPSSGSGDTQYF.